The rows below give T cell receptor beta chains drawn from one sample of a study of Graves' ophthalmopathy and Graves' hyperthyroidism. One entry per CDR3 protein results from TCRdb running MiXCR on the multiplex PCR reads. The table includes approximately 500,000 distinct CDR3 sequences, 13% to 15% detected once. Sequencing was done on a sample of blood. Every receptor here comes from a woman aged 25 to 39 with Graves' ophthalmopathy. Each CDR3 is given with its conserved first and last residue. The D gene is left open where the match is weak. Some rows mark clone size as missing; the rest say once, few, many or name a class of expanded clone.

V gene	clone size	D gene	J gene	CDR3 protein	CDR3 DNA
TRBV20-1	many	TRBD2	TRBJ2-7	CSARGVGTSGSVAYEQYF	TGCAGTGCTAGAGGGGTGGGAACTAGCGGGAGTGTAGCCTACGAGCAGTACTTC
TRBV6-1	many	TRBD1	TRBJ1-5	CASSDRDRGNQPQHF	TGTGCCAGCAGTGATAGGGACAGGGGCAATCAGCCCCAGCATTTT
TRBV24-1	many	-	TRBJ2-2	CATRGPTGELFF	TGTGCCACCAGGGGTCCCACCGGGGAGCTGTTTTTT
TRBV19	many	-	TRBJ1-2	CASSIGEIYGYTF	TGTGCCAGTAGTATTGGGGAGATCTATGGCTACACCTTC
TRBV6-4	many	TRBD1	TRBJ2-2	CASRQGMPGELFF	TGTGCCAGCAGACAGGGGATGCCCGGGGAGCTGTTTTTT
TRBV28	many	-	TRBJ1-1	CASSLSPTESNTEAFF	TGTGCCAGCAGTTTAAGCCCCACAGAGTCGAACACTGAAGCTTTCTTT
TRBV6-1	many	-	TRBJ2-7	CASSEGAGSYEQYF	TGTGCCAGCAGTGAAGGGGCTGGGTCCTACGAGCAGTACTTC
TRBV24-1	many	TRBD2	TRBJ2-7	CATGTSGAPYEQYF	TGTGCCACAGGGACTAGCGGGGCGCCCTACGAGCAGTACTTC
TRBV18	-	-	TRBJ1-5	CASSPTGHRGQPQHF	TGTGCCAGCTCCCCAACAGGGCACCGCGGTCAGCCCCAGCATTTT
TRBV28	many	TRBD1	TRBJ2-7	CASSELDRSFYEQYF	TGTGCCAGCAGTGAGTTGGACAGGTCCTTCTACGAGCAGTACTTC
TRBV28	many	-	TRBJ1-1	CASSLAGAGWNTEAFF	TGTGCCAGCAGTTTAGCAGGGGCGGGTTGGAACACTGAAGCTTTCTTT
TRBV5-1	many	-	TRBJ1-1	CASSSDTGFGTEAFF	TGCGCCAGCAGCTCGGATACAGGATTCGGCACTGAAGCTTTCTTT
TRBV6-1	-	-	TRBJ1-1	CASSLTPPPTEAFF	TGTGCCAGCAGCCTAACACCACCCCCCACTGAAGCTTTCTTT
TRBV28	many	-	TRBJ1-1	CASSSLMLNTEAFF	TGTGCCAGCAGTTCCCTTATGCTGAACACTGAAGCTTTCTTT
TRBV6-1	many	TRBD2	TRBJ2-7	CASSTAGDPSYEQYF	TGTGCCAGCAGTACAGCGGGAGACCCCTCCTACGAGCAGTACTTC
TRBV7-4	many	TRBD1	TRBJ1-6	CASSFRDRSNSPLHF	TGTGCCAGCAGCTTCCGGGACAGGAGTAATTCACCCCTCCACTTT
TRBV24-1	many	-	TRBJ2-5	CATSDGADRRQETQYF	TGTGCCACCAGTGATGGGGCCGACAGAAGACAAGAGACCCAGTACTTC
TRBV28	-	-	TRBJ1-1	CASSLPGGGGTEAFF	TGTGCCAGCAGTCTCCCGGGAGGGGGAGGTACTGAAGCTTTCTTT
TRBV27	many	TRBD1	TRBJ1-5	CASSSGTGFQPQHF	TGTGCCAGCAGTTCAGGGACAGGGTTCCAGCCCCAGCATTTT
TRBV28	many	TRBD1	TRBJ1-1	CASSLWGAGQEAFF	TGTGCCAGCAGTTTATGGGGGGCGGGACAGGAAGCTTTCTTT
TRBV27	-	-	TRBJ1-6	CASSFGGQGGSPLHF	TGTGCCAGCAGTTTCGGTGGCCAGGGTGGTTCACCCCTCCACTTT
TRBV27	many	-	TRBJ1-2	CASSYRDNYGYTF	TGTGCCAGCAGTTACAGGGATAACTATGGCTACACCTTC
TRBV6-2/TRBV6-3	many	-	TRBJ2-2	CASSRLDTGELFF	TGTGCCAGCAGCAGACTAGACACCGGGGAGCTGTTTTTT
TRBV19	many	-	TRBJ1-5	CASSNGRSSNQPQHF	TGTGCCAGTAGTAACGGACGGTCTAGCAATCAGCCCCAGCATTTT
TRBV12-3/TRBV12-4	many	TRBD1	TRBJ1-5	CASSPRGGENQPQHF	TGTGCCAGCAGTCCCAGGGGGGGAGAGAATCAGCCCCAGCATTTT
TRBV28	many	-	TRBJ1-2	CAGSGRVGYTF	TGTGCGGGGAGCGGGAGAGTCGGCTACACCTTC
TRBV15	many	-	TRBJ1-1	CATSRAYTEAFF	TGTGCCACCAGCAGAGCCTACACTGAAGCTTTCTTT